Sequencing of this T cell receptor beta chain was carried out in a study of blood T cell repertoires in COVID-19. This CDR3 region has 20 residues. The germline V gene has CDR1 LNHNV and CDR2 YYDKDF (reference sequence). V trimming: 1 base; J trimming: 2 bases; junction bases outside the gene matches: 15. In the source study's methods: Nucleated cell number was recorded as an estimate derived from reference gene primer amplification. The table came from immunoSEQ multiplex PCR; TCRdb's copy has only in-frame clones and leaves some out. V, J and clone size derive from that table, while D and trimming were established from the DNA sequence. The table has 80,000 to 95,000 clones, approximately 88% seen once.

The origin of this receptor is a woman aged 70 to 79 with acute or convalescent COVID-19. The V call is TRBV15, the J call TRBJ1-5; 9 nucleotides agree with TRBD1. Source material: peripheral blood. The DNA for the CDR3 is TGTGCCACCAGCAGAGTCCAGGGACAGGGCCCCCAAACGGGCAATCAGCCCCAGCATTTT. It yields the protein CATSRVQGQGPQTGNQPQHF. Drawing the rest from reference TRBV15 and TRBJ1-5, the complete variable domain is DAMVIQNPRYQVTQFGKPVTLSCSQTLNHNVMYWYQQKSSQAPKLLFHYYDKDFNNEADTPDNFQSRRPNTSFCFLDIRSPGLGDTAMYLCATSRVQGQGPQTGNQPQHFGDGTRLSIL.